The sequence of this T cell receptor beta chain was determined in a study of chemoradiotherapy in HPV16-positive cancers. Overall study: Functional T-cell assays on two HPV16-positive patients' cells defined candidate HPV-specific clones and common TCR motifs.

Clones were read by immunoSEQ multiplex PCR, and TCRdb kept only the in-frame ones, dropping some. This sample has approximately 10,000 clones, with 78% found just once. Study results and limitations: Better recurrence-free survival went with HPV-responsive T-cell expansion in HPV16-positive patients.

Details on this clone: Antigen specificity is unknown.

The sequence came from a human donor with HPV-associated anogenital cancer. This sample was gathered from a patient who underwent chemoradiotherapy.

This CDR3 is CASSVAGYEQYF. The CDR3 DNA sequence: TGTGCCAGCAGTGTGGCGGGGTACGAGCAGTACTTC. The chain couples TRBV11-2 to TRBJ2-7; a possible D gene is TRBD2 (6 bases). Trimming took 6 bases from V and 4 from J, leaving 10 bases between them. This CDR3 has 12 amino acids. Per germline, CDR1 SGHAT and CDR2 FQNNGV.